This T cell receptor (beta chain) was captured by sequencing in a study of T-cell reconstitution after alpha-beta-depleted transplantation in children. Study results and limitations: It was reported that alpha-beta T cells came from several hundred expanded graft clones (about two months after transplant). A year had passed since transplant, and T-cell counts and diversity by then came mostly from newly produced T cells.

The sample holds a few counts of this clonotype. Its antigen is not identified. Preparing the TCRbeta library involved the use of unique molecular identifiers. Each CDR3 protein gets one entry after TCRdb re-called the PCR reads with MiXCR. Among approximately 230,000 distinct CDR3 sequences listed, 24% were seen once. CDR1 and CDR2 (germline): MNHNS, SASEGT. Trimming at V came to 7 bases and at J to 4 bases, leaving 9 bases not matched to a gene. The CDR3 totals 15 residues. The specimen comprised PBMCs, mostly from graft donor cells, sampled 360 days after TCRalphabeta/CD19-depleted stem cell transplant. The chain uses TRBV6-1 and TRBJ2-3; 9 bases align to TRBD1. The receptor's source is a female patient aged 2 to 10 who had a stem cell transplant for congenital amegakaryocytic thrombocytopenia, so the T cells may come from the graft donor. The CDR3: CASNQLGTGSDTQYF. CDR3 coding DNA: TGTGCCAGCAATCAGTTGGGGACAGGGTCAGATACGCAGTATTTT.